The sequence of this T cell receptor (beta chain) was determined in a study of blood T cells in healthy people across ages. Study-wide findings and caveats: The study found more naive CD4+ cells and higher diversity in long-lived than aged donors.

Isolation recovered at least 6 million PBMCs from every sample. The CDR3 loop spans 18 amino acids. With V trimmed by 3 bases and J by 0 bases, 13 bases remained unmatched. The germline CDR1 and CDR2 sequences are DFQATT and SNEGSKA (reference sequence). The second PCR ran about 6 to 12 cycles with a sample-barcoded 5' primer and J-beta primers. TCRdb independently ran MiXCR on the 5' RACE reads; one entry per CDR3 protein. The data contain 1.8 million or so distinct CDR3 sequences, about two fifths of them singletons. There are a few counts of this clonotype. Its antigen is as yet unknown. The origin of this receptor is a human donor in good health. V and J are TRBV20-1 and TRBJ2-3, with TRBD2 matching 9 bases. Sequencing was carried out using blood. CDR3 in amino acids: CSASGLAGQSLSTDTQYF. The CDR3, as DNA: TGCAGTGCTAGCGGTCTAGCGGGGCAGAGTCTGAGCACAGATACGCAGTATTTT.